The TCR beta chain described here comes from a study of T cell responses to AZD1222 COVID-19 vaccine. General study points: Spike-spanning, vaccine-associated CD4 TCRs were dominant at 160-218 and 743-854. In a largely white British group with more females than males, clonal diversity was possibly underestimated.

CDR1 MNHNS and CDR2 SASEGT come from the germline V gene. The CDR3 runs to 17 residues. With 3 bases clipped from V and 5 bases from J, the junction kept 9 bases outside the gene matches. Assay used: immunoSEQ multiplex PCR; TCRdb lists only in-frame clones, some missing. The sample includes approximately 150,000 clones, 91% of them seen just once. As for this clone: Its antigen is still unknown.

The TCR comes from an adult who received the AZD1222 COVID-19 vaccine. The sequences come from peripheral blood, collected 28 days after the second AZD1222 dose. This chain joins TRBV6-1 and TRBJ2-5, with 13 nucleotides matching TRBD2. CDR3 amino acids: CASSDLTSGRERETQYF. As DNA, the CDR3 is TGTGCCAGCAGTGACTTAACTAGCGGGAGGGAGCGGGAGACCCAGTACTTC.